This TCR beta chain is drawn from a study of control samples from healthy donors and cancer patients. The data were produced by immunoSEQ multiplex PCR, yet TCRdb's version contains in-frame clones alone and is incomplete. There are 60,000 to 100,000 clones in the sample; approximately 89% occur only once, and approximately 7% lies in the top ten. There are 16 residues in the CDR3. CDR1 is SGHTA and CDR2 is FQGNSA in the germline V gene. V was trimmed by 0 bases and J by 4 bases, leaving 13 bases between them. This TCR was sampled from a man aged 45-65 years in good health. What was sequenced was blood. The V gene is TRBV7-2, the J gene TRBJ2-1; maybe TRBD1 (6 bases). CDR3 loop: CASSLANRVGYNEQFF. The CDR3 DNA follows: TGTGCCAGCAGCTTAGCGAACAGGGTTGGGTACAATGAGCAGTTCTTC.